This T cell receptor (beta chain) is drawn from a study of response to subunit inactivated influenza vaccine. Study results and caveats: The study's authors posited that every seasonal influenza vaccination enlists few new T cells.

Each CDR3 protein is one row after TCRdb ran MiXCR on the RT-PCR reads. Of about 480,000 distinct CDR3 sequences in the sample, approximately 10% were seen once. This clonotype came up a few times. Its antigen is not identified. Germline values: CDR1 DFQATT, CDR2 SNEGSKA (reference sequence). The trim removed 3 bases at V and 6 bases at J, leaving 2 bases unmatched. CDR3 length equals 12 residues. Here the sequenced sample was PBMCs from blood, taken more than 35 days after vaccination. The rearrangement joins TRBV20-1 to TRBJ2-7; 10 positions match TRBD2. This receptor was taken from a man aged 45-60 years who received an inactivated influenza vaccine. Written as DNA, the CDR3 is TGCAGTGCTAGGGGACTAGCGAGCGAGCAGTACTTC. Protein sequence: CSARGLASEQYF.